This entry lists 17 T cell receptor beta chains sequenced from one sample in a study of T cells in Graves' hyperthyroidism and ophthalmopathy. Amplified TCR beta CDR3 regions derived from RNA transcripts. First-round RT-PCR of the TCR CDR3 relied on the HTBI primer set. TCRdb reprocessed the multiplex PCR reads via MiXCR and lists one record per CDR3 protein. The sample has around 570,000 distinct CDR3 sequences, nearly 20% seen once. Material: blood. The receptors were sampled from a man aged 40-49 years with Graves' ophthalmopathy.

This clonotype has ten or more counts. The chain carries TRBV11-2 and TRBJ2-5; possibly TRBD1 or TRBD2 for D (6 bases each). Germline CDR1 reads SGHAT; CDR2 reads FQNNGV. This CDR3 contains 14 residues. Trimming took 5 bases from V and 5 from J, leaving 15 bases between them. The CDR3 loop reads CASSAEGGTETQYF. CDR3 coding DNA: TGTGCCAGCAGCGCGGAGGGGGGTACGGAGACCCAGTACTTC.

The chain uses TRBV29-1 and TRBJ1-1; possibly TRBD1 for D (6 bases). Germline values: CDR1 SQVTM, CDR2 ANQGSEA. This CDR3 spans 13 amino acids. Trimming cost V 0 bases and J 5 bases, with 10 bases left between them. The CDR3 coding sequence is TGCAGCGTTGAAGATGGGCAGGGGACTGAAGCTTTCTTT. It encodes CSVEDGQGTEAFF.

This chain links TRBV6-2 or TRBV6-3 with TRBJ2-7; a weak D match, TRBD1 (6 bases). Trimming took off 4 bases at V and 1 base at J, with 11 bases between the two ends. The CDR3 sequence is 14 residues long. Per germline, CDR1 MNHEY and CDR2 SVGEGT. CDR3: CASSFGQLSYEQYF. CDR3 sequence (DNA): TGTGCCAGCAGTTTTGGACAGCTTTCCTACGAGCAGTACTTC.

V and J are TRBV20-1 and TRBJ2-7, with 10 bases identical to TRBD2. The J call is in doubt because the DNA end fits TRBJ2-1 better. CDR1 and CDR2 (germline): DFQATT, SNEGSKA (reference sequence). The CDR3 length is 13 residues. The CDR3 is CSARRTSGREQFF. The CDR3 DNA follows: TGCAGTGCTAGGAGGACTAGCGGACGCGAGCAGTTCTTC.

This clonotype was observed many times. This chain joins TRBV6-1 and TRBJ2-5; 8 nucleotides match TRBD1. Trimming took 4 bases from V and 1 from J; bases not matched to a gene: 8. The CDR3 extends over 16 amino acids. Germline CDR1 reads MNHNS; CDR2 reads SASEGT. CDR3 protein: CASSVRDRGLQETQYF. CDR3 nucleotide sequence: TGTGCCAGCAGTGTGCGAGACAGGGGCCTCCAAGAGACCCAGTACTTC.

This clonotype was observed a handful of times. CDR3 amino acids: CASSTRTGYRNEQYF. Written as DNA, the CDR3 is TGTGCCAGTAGTACCCGGACAGGGTACCGCAACGAGCAGTACTTC. The gene calls are TRBV19 and TRBJ2-7, with TRBD1 matching 8 bases. Germline lookup yields CDR1 LNHDA and CDR2 SQIVND (reference sequence). This CDR3 is 15 amino acids long. The ends lost 4 bases at V and 5 bases at J; junction bases unmatched: 10.

This clonotype was observed many times. This chain connects TRBV12-3 or TRBV12-4 to TRBJ2-5; 7 bases fit TRBD1. The CDR3 contains 14 residues. With V trimmed by 5 bases and J by 7 bases, 10 bases remained unmatched. CDR3 sequence: CASSPLQGLGTQYF. The CDR3 region has the DNA TGTGCCAGCAGTCCTCTACAGGGGTTAGGGACCCAGTACTTC.

This clonotype was seen at least ten times. The rearrangement joins TRBV30 to TRBJ1-1, with D possibly being TRBD1 (6 bases). This CDR3 is built from 14 residues. CDR1 is GTSNPN, CDR2 SVGIG, per germline (reference sequence). V was pared by 8 bases and J by 2 bases, with 18 bases between. CDR3 in amino acids: CARTGGAGNTEAFF. DNA for the CDR3: TGTGCCCGGACGGGGGGGGCCGGTAACACTGAAGCTTTCTTT.

In this sample, this clonotype turned up many times. V is TRBV7-9 and J is TRBJ2-2; a weak D match, TRBD2 (6 bases). CDR1 and CDR2 from the germline V gene are SEHNR and FQNEAQ (reference sequence). With 5 bases removed from V and 2 bases from J, the gap between germline ends came to 18 bases. The CDR3 sequence is 17 residues long. The CDR3 spells CASSTGRGTFNTGELFF. CDR3 DNA sequence: TGTGCCAGCAGCACTGGCCGAGGGACTTTTAACACCGGGGAGCTGTTTTTT.

This clonotype appeared many times. The chain is built from TRBV6-6 and TRBJ2-7, with D unresolved. V gave up 2 bases and J gave up 5 bases, with 10 bases separating them. Germline V gene lookup returns CDR1 MNHNY and CDR2 SVGAGI (reference sequence). The CDR3 covers 13 residues. CDR3 coding DNA: TGTGCCAGCAGTTACGGTGGGATGAACGAGCAGTACTTC. Translating gives CASSYGGMNEQYF.

The rearrangement uses TRBV2 and TRBJ2-3; D remains ambiguous. The V gene's germline CDR1 is SNHLY and CDR2 FYNNEI. The CDR3 has 16 residues. Trimming pared 3 bases from V and 2 bases from J, leaving 15 bases between. CDR3 residues: CASSEYSDGYTDTQYF. CDR3 bases: TGTGCCAGCAGTGAGTATTCGGACGGCTACACAGATACGCAGTATTTT.

This clonotype was seen more than once but under ten times. The J gene is TRBJ2-3, the V gene TRBV27; 11 bases align to TRBD2. Germline V gene sequence: CDR1 MNHEY, CDR2 SMNVEV (reference sequence). The CDR3 extends over 15 amino acids. Losses at the gene ends were 6 bases for V and 2 bases for J; bases not matched to a gene: 4. CDR3 nucleotides: TGTGCCAGCAGGGGGGGACTAGCGGCCACAGATACGCAGTATTTT. Translation gives CASRGGLAATDTQYF.

This clonotype has just a few counts. The chain recombines TRBV30 with TRBJ2-6; perhaps TRBD2 as D (5 bases). CDR1 GTSNPN and CDR2 SVGIG come from the germline V gene (reference sequence). V dropped 2 bases and J dropped 4 bases, with 12 bases sitting between them. This CDR3 has 15 residues. The DNA for the CDR3 is TGTGCCTGGAGTCCTTGGGGAGCCGGGGCCAACGTCCTGACTTTC. Its translation: CAWSPWGAGANVLTF.

This sequence joins TRBV12-3 or TRBV12-4 and TRBJ1-5, with D maybe TRBD1 (5 bases). The CDR3 extends over 16 amino acids. Trimming left V 1 base short and J 12 bases short, with 22 bases between. CDR3 loop: CASSLGGISPVLFQHF. In nucleotides, the CDR3 is TGTGCCAGCAGTTTAGGGGGGATCTCTCCGGTCCTCTTCCAGCATTTT.

In its sample, this clonotype was seen many times. The chain recombines TRBV11-2 with TRBJ2-3; tentative D call: TRBD2 (7 bases). V lost 6 bases to trimming and J lost 5 bases, with 15 bases between them. CDR3 length equals 14 residues. Germline V gene sequence: CDR1 SGHAT, CDR2 FQNNGV. The CDR3 is CASSERGGRDTQYF. The CDR3 coding sequence is TGTGCCAGCAGTGAAAGGGGGGGGAGAGATACGCAGTATTTT. Looking up the rest from reference TRBV11-2 and TRBJ2-3 gives the full variable domain: EAGVAQSPRYKIIEKRQSVAFWCNPISGHATLYWYQQILGQGPKLLIQFQNNGVVDDSQLPKDRFSAERLKGVDSTLKIQPAKLEDSAVYLCASSERGGRDTQYFGPGTRLTVL.

This clonotype was seen at least ten times. The CDR3 protein is CASSYSTMGQGVDGYTF. For the CDR3, the DNA is TGTGCCAGCAGTTACTCGACAATGGGACAGGGGGTCGATGGCTACACCTTC. The chain joins TRBV6-5 to TRBJ1-2, with TRBD1 matching 11 bases. V lost 0 bases, J lost 6 bases, and 9 bases stayed unmatched. This CDR3 has 17 amino acids. Germline-derived CDR1 and CDR2 are MNHEY and SVGAGI.

This clonotype has at least ten counts. The chain joins TRBV12-3 or TRBV12-4 to TRBJ2-5, with TRBD2 identical over 14 bases. The CDR3 runs 18 residues. The J segment lost 5 bases and the V segment lost 5 bases, leaving 13 bases of the junction unmatched. CDR3 residues: CASSPGTSGSIVVETQYF. The CDR3 bases are TGTGCCAGCAGTCCCGGGACTAGCGGGAGTATAGTAGTTGAGACCCAGTACTTC.